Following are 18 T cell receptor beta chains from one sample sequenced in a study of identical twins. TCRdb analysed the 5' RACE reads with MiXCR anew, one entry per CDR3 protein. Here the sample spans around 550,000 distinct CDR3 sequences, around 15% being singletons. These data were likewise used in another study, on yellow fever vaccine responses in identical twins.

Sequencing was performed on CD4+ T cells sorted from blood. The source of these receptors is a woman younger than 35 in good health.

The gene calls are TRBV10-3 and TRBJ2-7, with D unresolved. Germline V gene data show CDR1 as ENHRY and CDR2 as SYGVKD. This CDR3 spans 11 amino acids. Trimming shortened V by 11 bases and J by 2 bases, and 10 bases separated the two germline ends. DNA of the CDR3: TGTGCCGTCGGGTTGGCCTACGAGCAGTACTTC. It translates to CAVGLAYEQYF.

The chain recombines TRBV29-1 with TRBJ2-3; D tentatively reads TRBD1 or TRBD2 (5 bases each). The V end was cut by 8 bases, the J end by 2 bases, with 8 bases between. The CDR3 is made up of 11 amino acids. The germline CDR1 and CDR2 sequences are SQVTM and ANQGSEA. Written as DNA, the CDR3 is TGCAGCTGGGGGTCCACAGATACGCAGTATTTT. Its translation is CSWGSTDTQYF.

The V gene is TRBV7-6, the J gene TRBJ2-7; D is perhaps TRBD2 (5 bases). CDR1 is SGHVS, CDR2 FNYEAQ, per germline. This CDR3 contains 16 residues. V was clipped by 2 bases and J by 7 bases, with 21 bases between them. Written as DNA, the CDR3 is TGTGCCAGCAGCTTATCTCTTGGTGGGGAGTCGAGGGAGCAGTACTTC. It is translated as CASSLSLGGESREQYF.

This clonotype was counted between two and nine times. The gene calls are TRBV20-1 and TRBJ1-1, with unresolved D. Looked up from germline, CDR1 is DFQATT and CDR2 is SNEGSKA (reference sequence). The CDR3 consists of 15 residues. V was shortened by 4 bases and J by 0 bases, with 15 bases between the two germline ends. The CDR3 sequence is CSATDTGMMNTEAFF. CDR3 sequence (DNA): TGCAGTGCTACCGACACGGGAATGATGAACACTGAAGCTTTCTTT.

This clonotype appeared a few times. This CDR3 is CASSLAPRFYEQYV. The CDR3 DNA sequence: TGTGCCAGCAGTTTAGCGCCCAGGTTCTACGAGCAGTACGTC. The chain links TRBV12-3 or TRBV12-4 to TRBJ2-7; D not resolved. The CDR3 runs to 14 residues. The germline V and J ends were trimmed by 0 bases and 3 bases, with 9 bases remaining between them.

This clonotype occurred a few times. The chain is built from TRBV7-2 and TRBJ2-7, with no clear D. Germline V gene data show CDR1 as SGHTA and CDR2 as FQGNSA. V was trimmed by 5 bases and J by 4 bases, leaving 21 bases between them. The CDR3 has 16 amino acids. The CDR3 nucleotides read TGTGCCAGCAGCCCCCGGACGTTCGGTGGGATATACGAGCAGTACTTC. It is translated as CASSPRTFGGIYEQYF.

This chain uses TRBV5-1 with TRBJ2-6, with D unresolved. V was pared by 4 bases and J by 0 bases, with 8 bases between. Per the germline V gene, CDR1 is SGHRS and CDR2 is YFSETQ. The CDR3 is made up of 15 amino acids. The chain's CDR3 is CASSVDGSGANVLTF. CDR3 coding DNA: TGCGCCAGCAGCGTGGACGGCTCTGGGGCCAACGTCCTGACTTTC.

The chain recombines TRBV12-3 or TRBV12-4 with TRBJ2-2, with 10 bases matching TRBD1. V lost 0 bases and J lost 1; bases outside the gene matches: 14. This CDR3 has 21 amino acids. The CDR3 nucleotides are TGTGCCAGCAGTTTAGCGCGTGGACAGGGGGTGGGTAGCGGGAACACCGGGGAGCTGTTTTTT. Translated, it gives CASSLARGQGVGSGNTGELFF.

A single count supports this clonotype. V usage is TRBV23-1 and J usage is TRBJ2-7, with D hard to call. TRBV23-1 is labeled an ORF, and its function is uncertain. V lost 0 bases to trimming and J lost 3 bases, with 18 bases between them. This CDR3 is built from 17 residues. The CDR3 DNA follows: TGCGCCAGCAGTCAATCGGTCGAACCTTCAAATCACTACGAGCAGTACTTC. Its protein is CASSQSVEPSNHYEQYF.

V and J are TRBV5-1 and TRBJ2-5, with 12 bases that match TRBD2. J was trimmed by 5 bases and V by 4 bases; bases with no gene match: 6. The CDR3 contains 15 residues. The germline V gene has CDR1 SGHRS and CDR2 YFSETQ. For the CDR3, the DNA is TGCGCCAGCAGCAGGACTAGCGGGACCGGGGAGACCCAGTACTTC. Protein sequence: CASSRTSGTGETQYF.

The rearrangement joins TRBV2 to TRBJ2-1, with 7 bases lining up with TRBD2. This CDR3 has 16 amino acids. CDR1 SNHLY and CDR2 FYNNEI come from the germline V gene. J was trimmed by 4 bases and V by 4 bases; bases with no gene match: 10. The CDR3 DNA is TGTGCCAGCAGTGGCGGACTAGTCCCTCCTTACAATGAGCAGTTCTTC. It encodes CASSGGLVPPYNEQFF.

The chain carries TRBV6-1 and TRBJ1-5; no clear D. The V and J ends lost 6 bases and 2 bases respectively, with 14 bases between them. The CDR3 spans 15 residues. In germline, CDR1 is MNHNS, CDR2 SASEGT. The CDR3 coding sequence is TGTGCCAGCAGGATAGGCCCCCAAGGCAATCAGCCCCAGCATTTT. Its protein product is CASRIGPQGNQPQHF.

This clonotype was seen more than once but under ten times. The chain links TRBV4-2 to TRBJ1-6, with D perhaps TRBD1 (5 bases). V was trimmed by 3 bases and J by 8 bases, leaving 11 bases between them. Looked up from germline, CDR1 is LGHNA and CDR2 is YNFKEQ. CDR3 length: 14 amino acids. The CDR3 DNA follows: TGTGCCAGCAGCCATACAGTGGGGGATTCACCCCTCCACTTT. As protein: CASSHTVGDSPLHF.

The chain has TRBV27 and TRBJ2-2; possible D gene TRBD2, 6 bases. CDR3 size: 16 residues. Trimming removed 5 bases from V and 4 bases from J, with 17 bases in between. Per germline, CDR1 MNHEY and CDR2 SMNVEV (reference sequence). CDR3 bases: TGTGCCAGCAGTCCTCGACTAGGTGGGGGCACCGGGGAGCTGTTTTTT. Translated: CASSPRLGGGTGELFF.

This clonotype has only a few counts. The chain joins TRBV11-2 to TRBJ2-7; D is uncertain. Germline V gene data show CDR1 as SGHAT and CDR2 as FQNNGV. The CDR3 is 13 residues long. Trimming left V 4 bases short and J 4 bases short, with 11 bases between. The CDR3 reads CASSYRLGYEQYF. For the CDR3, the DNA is TGTGCCAGCAGCTATCGTTTGGGTTACGAGCAGTACTTC.

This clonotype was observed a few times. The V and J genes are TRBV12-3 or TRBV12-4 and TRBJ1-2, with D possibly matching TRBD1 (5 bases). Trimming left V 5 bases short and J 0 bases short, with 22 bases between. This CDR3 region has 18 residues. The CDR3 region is CASSPRTLSNGANYGYTF. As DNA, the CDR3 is TGTGCCAGCAGTCCCCGGACACTCTCCAACGGGGCTAACTATGGCTACACCTTC.

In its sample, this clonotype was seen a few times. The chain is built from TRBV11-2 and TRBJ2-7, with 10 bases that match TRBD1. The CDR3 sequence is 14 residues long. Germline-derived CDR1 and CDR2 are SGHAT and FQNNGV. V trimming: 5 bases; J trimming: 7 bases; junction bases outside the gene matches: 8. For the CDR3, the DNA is TGTGCCAGCAGCGCTGACAGGGGGCGAGGTGAGCAGTACGTC. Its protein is CASSADRGRGEQYV.

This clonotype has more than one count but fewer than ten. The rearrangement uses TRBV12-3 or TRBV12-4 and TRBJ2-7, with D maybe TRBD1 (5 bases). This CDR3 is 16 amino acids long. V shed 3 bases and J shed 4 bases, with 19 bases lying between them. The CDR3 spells CASSLGRSSSSYEQYF. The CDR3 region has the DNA TGTGCCAGCAGTTTGGGGCGGTCTAGTTCGTCTTACGAGCAGTACTTC.